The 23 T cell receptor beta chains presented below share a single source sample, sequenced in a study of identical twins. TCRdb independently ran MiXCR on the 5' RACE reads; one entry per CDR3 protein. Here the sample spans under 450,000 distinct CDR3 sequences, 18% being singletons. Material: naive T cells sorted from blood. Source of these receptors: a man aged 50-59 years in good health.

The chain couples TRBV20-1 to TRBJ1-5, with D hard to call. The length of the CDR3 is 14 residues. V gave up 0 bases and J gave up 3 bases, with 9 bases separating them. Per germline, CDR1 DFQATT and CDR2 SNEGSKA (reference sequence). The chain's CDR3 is CSARDPQYNQPQHF. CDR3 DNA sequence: TGCAGTGCTAGAGATCCACAGTACAATCAGCCCCAGCATTTT.

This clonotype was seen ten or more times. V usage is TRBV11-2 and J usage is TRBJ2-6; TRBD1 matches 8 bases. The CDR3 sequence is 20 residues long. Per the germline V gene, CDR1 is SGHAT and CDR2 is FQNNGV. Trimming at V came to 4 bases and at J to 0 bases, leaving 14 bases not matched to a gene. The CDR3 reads CASSSLRGDRSHSGANVLTF. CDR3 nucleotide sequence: TGTGCCAGCAGCTCACTCAGAGGGGACAGGTCCCACTCTGGGGCCAACGTCCTGACTTTC.

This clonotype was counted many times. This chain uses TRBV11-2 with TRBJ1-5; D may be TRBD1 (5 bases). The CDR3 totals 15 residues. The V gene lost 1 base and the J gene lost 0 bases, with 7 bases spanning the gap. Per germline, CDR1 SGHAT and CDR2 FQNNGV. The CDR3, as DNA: TGTGCCAGCAGCTTAGGACAGAATAGCAATCAGCCCCAGCATTTT. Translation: CASSLGQNSNQPQHF.

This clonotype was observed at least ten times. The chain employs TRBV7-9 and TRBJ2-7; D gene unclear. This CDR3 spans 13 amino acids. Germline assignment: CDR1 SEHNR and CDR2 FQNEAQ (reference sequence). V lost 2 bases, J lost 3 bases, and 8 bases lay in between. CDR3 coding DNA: TGTGCCAGCAGCTTATTTTTTAACTACGAGCAGTACTTC. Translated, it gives CASSLFFNYEQYF.

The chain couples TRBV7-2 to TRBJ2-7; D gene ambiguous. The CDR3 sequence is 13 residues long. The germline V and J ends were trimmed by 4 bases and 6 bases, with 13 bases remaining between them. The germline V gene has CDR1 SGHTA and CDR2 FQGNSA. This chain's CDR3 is CASSSQHSSEQYF. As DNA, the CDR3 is TGTGCCAGCAGCTCCCAACACTCGTCCGAGCAGTACTTC.

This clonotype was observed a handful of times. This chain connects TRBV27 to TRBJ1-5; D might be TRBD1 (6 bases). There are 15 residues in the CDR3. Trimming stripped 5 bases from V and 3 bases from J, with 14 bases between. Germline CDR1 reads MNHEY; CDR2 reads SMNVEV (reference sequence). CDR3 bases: TGTGCCAGCAGTCCCTACCGGGACATCAATCAGCCCCAGCATTTT. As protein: CASSPYRDINQPQHF.

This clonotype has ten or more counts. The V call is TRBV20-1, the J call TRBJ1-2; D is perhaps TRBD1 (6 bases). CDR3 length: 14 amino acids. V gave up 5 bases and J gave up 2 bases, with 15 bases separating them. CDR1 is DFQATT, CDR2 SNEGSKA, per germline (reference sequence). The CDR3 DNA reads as TGCAGTGCTTACGCTACAGACAGGAACTATGGCTACACCTTC. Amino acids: CSAYATDRNYGYTF.

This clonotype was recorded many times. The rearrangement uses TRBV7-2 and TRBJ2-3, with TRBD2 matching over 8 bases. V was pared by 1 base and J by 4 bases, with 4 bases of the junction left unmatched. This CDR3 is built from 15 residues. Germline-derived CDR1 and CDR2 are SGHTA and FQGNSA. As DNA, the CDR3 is TGTGCCAGCAGCTTAGTAGCGGGGCCCTCAGATACGCAGTATTTT. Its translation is CASSLVAGPSDTQYF.

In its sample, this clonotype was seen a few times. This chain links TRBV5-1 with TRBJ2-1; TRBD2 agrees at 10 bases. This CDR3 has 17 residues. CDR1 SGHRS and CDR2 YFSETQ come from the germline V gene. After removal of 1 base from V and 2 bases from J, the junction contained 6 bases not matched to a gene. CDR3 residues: CASSLSSGGAPYNEQFF. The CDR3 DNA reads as TGCGCCAGCAGCTTGTCCAGCGGGGGGGCCCCCTACAATGAGCAGTTCTTC.

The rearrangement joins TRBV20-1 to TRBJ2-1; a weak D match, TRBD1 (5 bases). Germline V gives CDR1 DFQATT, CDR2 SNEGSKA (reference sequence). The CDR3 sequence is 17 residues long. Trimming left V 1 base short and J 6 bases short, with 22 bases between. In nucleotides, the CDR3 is TGCAGTGCTAGAGTGTTCAGGGTCCATCACCGGGTCAATGAGCAGTTCTTC. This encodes CSARVFRVHHRVNEQFF.

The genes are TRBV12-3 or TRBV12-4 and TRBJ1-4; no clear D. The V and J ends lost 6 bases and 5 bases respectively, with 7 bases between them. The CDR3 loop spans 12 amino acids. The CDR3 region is CASSLPNEKLFF. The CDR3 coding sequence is TGTGCCAGCAGCCTCCCCAATGAAAAACTGTTTTTT.

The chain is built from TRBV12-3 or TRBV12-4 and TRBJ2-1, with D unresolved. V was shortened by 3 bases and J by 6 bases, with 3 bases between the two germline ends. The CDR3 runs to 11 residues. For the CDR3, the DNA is TGTGCCAGCAGTTTGCCCAATGAGCAGTTCTTC. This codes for CASSLPNEQFF.

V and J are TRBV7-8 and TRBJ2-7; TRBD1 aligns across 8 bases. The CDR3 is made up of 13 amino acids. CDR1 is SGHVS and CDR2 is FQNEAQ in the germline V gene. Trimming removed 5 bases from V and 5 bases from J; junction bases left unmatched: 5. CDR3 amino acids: CASSQDRVHEQYF. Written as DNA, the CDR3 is TGTGCCAGCAGCCAGGACAGGGTCCACGAGCAGTACTTC. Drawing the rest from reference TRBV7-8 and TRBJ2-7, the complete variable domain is GAGVSQSPRYKVAKRGQDVALRCDPISGHVSLFWYQQALGQGPEFLTYFQNEAQLDKSGLPSDRFFAERPEGSVSTLKIQRTQQEDSAVYLCASSQDRVHEQYFGPGTRLTVT.

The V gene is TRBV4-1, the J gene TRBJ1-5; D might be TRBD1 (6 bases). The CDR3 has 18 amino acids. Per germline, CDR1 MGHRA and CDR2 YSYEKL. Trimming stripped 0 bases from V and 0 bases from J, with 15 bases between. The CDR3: CASSQDRRTVLSNQPQHF. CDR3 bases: TGCGCCAGCAGCCAAGATCGAAGGACAGTCCTTAGCAATCAGCCCCAGCATTTT.

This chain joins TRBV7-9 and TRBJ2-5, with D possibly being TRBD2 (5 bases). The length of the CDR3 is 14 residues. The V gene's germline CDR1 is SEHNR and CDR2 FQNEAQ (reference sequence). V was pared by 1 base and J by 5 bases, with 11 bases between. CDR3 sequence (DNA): TGTGCCAGCAGCTTAGTATGGGAGTTCGAGACCCAGTACTTC. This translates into CASSLVWEFETQYF.

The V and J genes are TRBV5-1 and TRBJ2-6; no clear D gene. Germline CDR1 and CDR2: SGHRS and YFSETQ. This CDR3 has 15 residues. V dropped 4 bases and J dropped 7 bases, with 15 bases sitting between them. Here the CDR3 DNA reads TGCGCCAGCAGCAGAAGGTTCTCTATAGCCAACGTCCTGACTTTC. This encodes CASSRRFSIANVLTF.

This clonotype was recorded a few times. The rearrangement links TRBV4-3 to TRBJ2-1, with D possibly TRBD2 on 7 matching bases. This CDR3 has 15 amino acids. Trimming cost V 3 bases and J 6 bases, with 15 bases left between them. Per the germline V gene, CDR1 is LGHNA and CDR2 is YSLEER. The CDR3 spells CASSHGRGAFNEQFF. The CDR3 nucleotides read TGCGCCAGCAGCCACGGACGGGGGGCATTCAATGAGCAGTTCTTC.

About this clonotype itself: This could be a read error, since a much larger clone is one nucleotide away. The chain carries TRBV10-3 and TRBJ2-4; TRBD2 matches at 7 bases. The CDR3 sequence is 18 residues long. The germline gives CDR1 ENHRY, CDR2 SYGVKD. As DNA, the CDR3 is TGTGCCATCAGTGAGTCCCTTGGCGGGGGATGGATCAAAAACATTCGGTACTTC. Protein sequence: CAISESLGGGWIKNIRYF.

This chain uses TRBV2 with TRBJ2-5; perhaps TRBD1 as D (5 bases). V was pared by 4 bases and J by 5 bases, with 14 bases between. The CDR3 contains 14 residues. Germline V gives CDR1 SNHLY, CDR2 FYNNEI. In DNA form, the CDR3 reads TGTGCCAGCAGTGGGACAAGGTCTGGGGAGACCCAGTACTTC. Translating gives CASSGTRSGETQYF. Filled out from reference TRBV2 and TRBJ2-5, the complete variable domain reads EPEVTQTPSHQVTQMGQEVILRCVPISNHLYFYWYRQILGQKVEFLVSFYNNEISEKSEIFDDQFSVERPDGSNFTLKIRSTKLEDSAMYFCASSGTRSGETQYFGPGTRLLVL.

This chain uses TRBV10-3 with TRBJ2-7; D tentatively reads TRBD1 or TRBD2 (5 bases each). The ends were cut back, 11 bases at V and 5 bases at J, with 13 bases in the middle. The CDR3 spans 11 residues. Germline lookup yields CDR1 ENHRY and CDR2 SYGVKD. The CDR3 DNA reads TGTGCCGTGAGAGGGGTGGACGAGCAGTACTTC. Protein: CAVRGVDEQYF.

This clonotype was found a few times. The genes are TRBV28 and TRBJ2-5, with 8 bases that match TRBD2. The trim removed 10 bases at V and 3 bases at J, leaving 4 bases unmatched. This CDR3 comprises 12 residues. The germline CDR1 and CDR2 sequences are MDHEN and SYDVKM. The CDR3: CATGGGKETQYF. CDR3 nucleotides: TGTGCCACAGGCGGGGGGAAAGAGACCCAGTACTTC.

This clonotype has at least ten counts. CDR3 amino acids: CASSQDQGPLSYEQYF. Here the CDR3 DNA reads TGTGCCAGCAGCCAAGATCAGGGTCCCCTCTCCTACGAGCAGTACTTC. The chain couples TRBV4-2 to TRBJ2-7; tentatively, D is TRBD1 (5 bases). This CDR3 comprises 16 residues. Trimming removed 0 bases at V and 0 bases at J, with 12 bases between. Germline CDR1 is LGHNA and CDR2 is YNFKEQ.

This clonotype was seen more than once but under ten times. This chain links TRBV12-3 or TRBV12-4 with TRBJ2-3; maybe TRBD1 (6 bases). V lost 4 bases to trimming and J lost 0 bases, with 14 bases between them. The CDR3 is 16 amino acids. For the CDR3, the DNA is TGTGCCAGCAGTTACGGGCGACAGGCTAGCACAGATACGCAGTATTTT. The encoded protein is CASSYGRQASTDTQYF.